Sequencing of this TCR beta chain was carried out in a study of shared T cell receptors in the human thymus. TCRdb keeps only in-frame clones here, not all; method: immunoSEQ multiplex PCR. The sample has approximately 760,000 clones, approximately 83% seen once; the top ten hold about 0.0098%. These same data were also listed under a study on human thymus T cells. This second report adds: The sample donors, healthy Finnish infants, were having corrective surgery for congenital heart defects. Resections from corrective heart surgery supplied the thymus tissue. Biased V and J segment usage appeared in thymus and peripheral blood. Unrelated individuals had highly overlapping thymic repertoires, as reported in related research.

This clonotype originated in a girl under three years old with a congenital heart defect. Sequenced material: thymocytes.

The CDR3: CASSFLPDRGQNIQYF. CDR3 sequence (DNA): TGTGCCAGCAGTTTCTTACCAGACAGGGGCCAAAACATTCAGTACTTC. The chain couples TRBV2 to TRBJ2-4, with TRBD1 matching over 8 bases. The CDR3 loop spans 16 amino acids. Losses at the gene ends were 5 bases for V and 5 bases for J; bases not matched to a gene: 11. Per the germline V gene, CDR1 is SNHLY and CDR2 is FYNNEI.